The rows below give T cell receptor beta chains drawn from one sample of a study of cytomegalovirus exposure and HLA in healthy donors. Assay used: immunoSEQ multiplex PCR; TCRdb lists only in-frame clones, some missing. The sample includes approximately 58,000 clones. Sequencing used PBMCs. Receptors were obtained from a man aged 25 to 40 in good health and CMV-seropositive. Both conserved end residues are trimmed from each CDR3. The D gene is left open where the match is weak.

>TRBD1|TRBV4-1
ASSPQGAATYEQY
>TRBD2|TRBV19
ASSTLAGGSYEQY
>NA|TRBV6-1
ASSGWGVSNEQF
>TRBD2|TRBV25-1
ASSDELAGAADTQY
>NA|TRBV5-1
ASSLDRYEQY
>TRBD1|TRBV27
ASSLVSGGTEAF
>NA|TRBV7-9
ASSLGSQPQH
>NA|TRBV6-4
ASRGQGKGNTIY
>TRBD2|TRBV7-3
ASSSTSEADNEQF
>NA|TRBV30
AWTEGVSGNTIY
>NA|TRBV5-5
ASSYIMIISGGYT
>NA|TRBV30
AWSVLGRGNTIY
>TRBD2|TRBV11-1
ASRKGLAGLYEQY